These 17 T cell receptor beta chains share one sample of origin, sequenced in a study of T cells in localized non-small cell lung cancer. Here immunoSEQ multiplex PCR was the method, and the copy in TCRdb shows in-frame clones only, minus some. The sample includes some 52,000 clones, 75% to 90% of them seen just once. Source: peripheral blood, taken before any cancer treatment. These receptors were collected from a male donor older than 55 with stage III squamous cell lung carcinoma.

V gene TRBV7-9 combines with J gene TRBJ2-7; D is perhaps TRBD1 (5 bases). Looked up from germline, CDR1 is SEHNR and CDR2 is FQNEAQ (reference sequence). Deletions cut 1 base from V and 7 bases from J, with 14 bases between. The CDR3 has 14 amino acids. The CDR3 sequence is CASSLGTNGGEQYF. The CDR3 DNA sequence: TGTGCCAGCAGCTTAGGGACAAACGGTGGGGAGCAGTACTTC.

The V and J genes are TRBV28 and TRBJ2-2, with 7 bases fitting TRBD1. Germline V gene data show CDR1 as MDHEN and CDR2 as SYDVKM. The CDR3 sequence is 17 residues long. The ends lost 5 bases at V and 1 base at J; junction bases unmatched: 10. The CDR3, as DNA: TGTGCCAGCAGTAACCTAAGACAGGGTCTGAACACCGGGGAGCTGTTTTTT. As protein: CASSNLRQGLNTGELFF.

V gene TRBV2 combines with J gene TRBJ1-6, with 10 nucleotides matching TRBD1. CDR3 length: 14 residues. With V trimmed by 6 bases and J by 10 bases, 6 bases remained unmatched. Germline values: CDR1 SNHLY, CDR2 FYNNEI. The CDR3 loop reads CASRGQGKGSPLHF. The CDR3 DNA reads TGTGCCAGCAGGGGACAGGGGAAGGGATCACCCCTCCACTTT.

V gene TRBV5-1 combines with J gene TRBJ2-1, with D possibly TRBD2 on 6 matching bases. V shed 3 bases and J shed 0 bases, with 13 bases lying between them. The germline CDR1 and CDR2 sequences are SGHRS and YFSETQ. This CDR3 comprises 16 residues. CDR3 sequence: CASSSDGGSSYNEQFF. CDR3 sequence (DNA): TGCGCCAGCAGCTCGGACGGGGGTTCCTCCTACAATGAGCAGTTCTTC.

V gene TRBV7-2 combines with J gene TRBJ2-5; 8 bases agree with TRBD2. CDR1 is SGHTA and CDR2 is FQGNSA in the germline V gene. The CDR3 loop spans 17 amino acids. The V segment lost 3 bases and the J segment 0 bases; nucleotides outside the gene matches: 9. The CDR3 DNA reads as TGTGCCAGCAGCTTTTTGGACCGGGGGGGACACCAAGAGACCCAGTACTTC. Translated: CASSFLDRGGHQETQYF.

This chain links TRBV29-1 with TRBJ1-5; D is undetermined. From germline, CDR1 is SQVTM and CDR2 ANQGSEA. The CDR3 contains 12 residues. V lost 4 bases to trimming and J lost 0 bases, with 4 bases between them. The CDR3: CSVANSNQPQHF. CDR3 coding DNA: TGCAGCGTTGCTAATAGCAATCAGCCCCAGCATTTT.

The rearrangement uses TRBV6-1 and TRBJ1-2; perhaps TRBD1 as D (5 bases). V shed 7 bases and J shed 7 bases, with 19 bases lying between them. The germline gives CDR1 MNHNS, CDR2 SASEGT. The length of the CDR3 is 14 residues. CDR3 DNA: TGTGCCAGCACCCCTCGACAGTTATCTAGTGGCTACACCTTC. As protein: CASTPRQLSSGYTF.

V gene TRBV7-2 combines with J gene TRBJ1-4, with TRBD1 matching 8 bases. Germline CDR1 is SGHTA and CDR2 is FQGNSA. Trimming removed 5 bases from V and 8 bases from J; junction bases left unmatched: 13. CDR3 length: 16 residues. The CDR3 sequence: CASSPQTRGLGEKLFF. CDR3 sequence (DNA): TGTGCCAGCAGCCCACAAACCAGGGGGCTGGGGGAAAAACTGTTTTTT.

This clone was recorded once. The V call is TRBV30, the J call TRBJ1-5, with TRBD1 identical over 9 bases. The CDR3 contains 14 residues. V shed 3 bases, J shed 4 bases, and the junction held 4 bases outside the gene matches. Germline V CDR1 and CDR2: GTSNPN, SVGIG (reference sequence). In nucleotides, the CDR3 is TGTGCCTGGAGGGGACAGGGTGGAAATCAGCCCCAGCATTTT. It yields the protein CAWRGQGGNQPQHF.

The V gene is TRBV19, the J gene TRBJ1-1; D might be TRBD1 (5 bases). Deletions cut 3 bases from V and 3 bases from J, with 8 bases between. The CDR3 has 13 amino acids. Germline CDR1 reads LNHDA; CDR2 reads SQIVND (reference sequence). The CDR3 region has the DNA TGTGCCAGTAGTATGAGAGGGGACACTGAAGCTTTCTTT. The encoded protein is CASSMRGDTEAFF.

The chain joins TRBV14 to TRBJ2-7; perhaps TRBD2 as D (5 bases). Trimming took 5 bases from V and 3 from J, leaving 11 bases between them. Per germline, CDR1 SGHDN and CDR2 FVKESK. The CDR3 has 13 residues. The CDR3 DNA reads TGTGCCAGCAGCTACAGTAGCGTCTACGAGCAGTACTTC. This codes for CASSYSSVYEQYF. The variable domain in full, completed from reference TRBV14 and TRBJ2-7, reads EAGVTQFPSHSVIEKGQTVTLRCDPISGHDNLYWYRRVMGKEIKFLLHFVKESKQDESGMPNNRFLAERTGGTYSTLKVQPAELEDSGVYFCASSYSSVYEQYFGPGTRLTVT.

This chain uses TRBV27 with TRBJ2-1, with D uncertain. This CDR3 comprises 16 residues. Germline V gives CDR1 MNHEY, CDR2 SMNVEV (reference sequence). V lost 1 base and J 0 bases, leaving 10 bases between the germline ends. The CDR3 region has the DNA TGTGCCAGCAGTTTATTCGACCCGGTCTCCTACAATGAGCAGTTCTTC. This translates into CASSLFDPVSYNEQFF.

V and J are TRBV7-8 and TRBJ2-7, with D possibly being TRBD2 (6 bases). Germline CDR1 is SGHVS and CDR2 is FQNEAQ. CDR3 length equals 15 residues. V shed 2 bases and J shed 0 bases, with 11 bases lying between them. In DNA form, the CDR3 reads TGTGCCAGCAGCTTACCGGGACTGAGCTCCTACGAGCAGTACTTC. Protein: CASSLPGLSSYEQYF.

The chain combines TRBV4-1 with TRBJ2-7; maybe TRBD2 (5 bases). Per the germline V gene, CDR1 is MGHRA and CDR2 is YSYEKL. CDR3 length: 15 residues. The V gene lost 0 bases and the J gene lost 6 bases, with 15 bases spanning the gap. CDR3 protein: CASSQERAQAGEQYF. The CDR3 coding sequence is TGCGCCAGCAGCCAAGAGAGGGCCCAGGCGGGCGAGCAGTACTTC.

J is TRBJ2-2 and V is TRBV9, with 8 bases fitting TRBD2. Losses at the gene ends were 1 base for V and 1 base for J; bases not matched to a gene: 9. Germline CDR1 SGDLS, CDR2 YYNGEE. The CDR3 consists of 18 residues. Here the CDR3 reads CASSVYIGSGGNTGELFF. CDR3 bases: TGTGCCAGCAGCGTATATATAGGGAGCGGGGGGAACACCGGGGAGCTGTTTTTT.

The V and J genes are TRBV9 and TRBJ2-1; D is undetermined. The germline CDR1 and CDR2 sequences are SGDLS and YYNGEE. V lost 4 bases to trimming and J lost 0 bases, with 11 bases between them. The CDR3 covers 15 residues. The CDR3 spells CASSLGMGSYNEQFF. CDR3 in DNA: TGTGCCAGCAGCCTTGGTATGGGCTCCTACAATGAGCAGTTCTTC.

This chain uses TRBV6-5 with TRBJ2-7, with TRBD1 as a possible D gene (6 bases). Trimming removed 5 bases from V and 0 bases from J, with 11 bases in between. Germline CDR1 and CDR2: MNHEY and SVGAGI. The CDR3 covers 14 residues. The CDR3 protein is CASSPQGYSYEQYF. The CDR3, as DNA: TGTGCCAGCAGTCCCCAGGGGTACTCCTACGAGCAGTACTTC.